The rows below give T cell receptor beta chains drawn from one sample of a study of blood T cell repertoires in COVID-19. TCRdb's table, derived via immunoSEQ multiplex PCR, lists solely in-frame clones and lacks some. The repertoire holds some 170,000 clones, roughly 87% seen once, with more than 7.5% in the top ten. What was sequenced was peripheral blood. These receptors were collected from a woman aged 70 to 79 with acute or convalescent COVID-19. Both conserved end residues are trimmed from each CDR3. Fields, in order: J gene, V gene, CDR3 protein.

J: TRBJ2-7
V: TRBV10-3
CDR3: AYGQGAAYEQY

J: TRBJ2-7
V: TRBV12-2
CDR3: ASRFCTSRVRNEQY

J: TRBJ2-1
V: TRBV7-6
CDR3: ASRPQPGLAGLNEQF

J: TRBJ1-2
V: TRBV3-1/TRBV3-2
CDR3: ASSPSGGAGYGYT

J: TRBJ1-1
V: TRBV4-3
CDR3: ASSQGARNTEAF

J: TRBJ1-2
V: TRBV28
CDR3: ASSSPGSPRRGYT

J: TRBJ2-1
V: TRBV4-3
CDR3: ASSPTRAHEQF

J: TRBJ1-6
V: TRBV6-5
CDR3: ASTQYLSYNSPLH

J: TRBJ2-2
V: TRBV5-1
CDR3: ASSPGAWGTGELF

J: TRBJ2-7
V: TRBV10-3
CDR3: AISGTSGSYEQY

J: TRBJ1-1
V: TRBV5-1
CDR3: ASSLGQGFSMNTEAF

J: TRBJ1-5
V: TRBV28
CDR3: AVRGGADSNQPQH

J: TRBJ2-2
V: TRBV5-1
CDR3: ASSEGLETGELF